This entry concerns a single T cell receptor beta chain. Its specificity is unknown. A read error may account for a junction end that differs from germline. From germline, CDR1 is DFQATT and CDR2 SNEGSKA (reference sequence). This CDR3 comprises 13 residues. In TCRdb, the multiplex PCR reads were re-called with MiXCR into one record per CDR3 protein. The sample carries some 66,000 distinct CDR3 sequences, 57% recorded once. The source of the sample is a study of breast tumors, draining lymph nodes, adjacent tissues. Findings and caveats of the study: That most tumor T cells come from lymph nodes remained unproven. Compared with basal-like, luminal-like tumors shared significantly more repertoire with nontumor tissue.

Sequencing used breast tumor tissue. This TCR came from a female donor with breast cancer. Some clones in this sample may be carry-over from other donors' samples. The V call is TRBV20-1, the J call TRBJ2-6; 7 bases align to TRBD1. CDR3 in DNA: TGCAGTGCTTTCCCCGGGACAGCGATCACTGAAGCTTTC. Its protein product is CSAFPGTAITEAF.